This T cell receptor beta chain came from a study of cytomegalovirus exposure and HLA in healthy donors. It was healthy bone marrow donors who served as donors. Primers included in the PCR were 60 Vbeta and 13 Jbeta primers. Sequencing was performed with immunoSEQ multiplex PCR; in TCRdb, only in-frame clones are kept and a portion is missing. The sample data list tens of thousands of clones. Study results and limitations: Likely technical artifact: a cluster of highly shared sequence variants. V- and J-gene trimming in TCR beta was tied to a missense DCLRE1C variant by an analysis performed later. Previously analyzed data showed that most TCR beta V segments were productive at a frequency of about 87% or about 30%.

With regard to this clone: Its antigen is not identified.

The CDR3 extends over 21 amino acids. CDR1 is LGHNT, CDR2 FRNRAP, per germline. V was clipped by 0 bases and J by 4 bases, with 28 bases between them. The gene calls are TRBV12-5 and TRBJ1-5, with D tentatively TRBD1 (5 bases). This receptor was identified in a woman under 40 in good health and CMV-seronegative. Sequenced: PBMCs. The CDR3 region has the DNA TGTGCTAGTGGTTTGGTCTCCCTAGATCCTTCAGGGCGGGGTACGAATCAGCCCCAGCATTTT. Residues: CASGLVSLDPSGRGTNQPQHF.